A selection of T cell receptor beta chains follows, all from one sample in a study of early stage breast cancer tumors. TCRdb's table, derived via immunoSEQ multiplex PCR, lists solely in-frame clones and lacks some. The data hold 25,000 to 35,000 clones, with 65% to 75% observed a single time. Sequenced: blood. These receptors originate from a person aged 45 to 59 with breast cancer. Both conserved end residues are part of each CDR3. D genes are given only for firm matches. Size is omitted from some rows. Given values are once, few, many or a class for expanded clones.

v_gene	abundance	j_gene	d_gene	CDR3aa	CDR3nt
TRBV6-1	-	TRBJ2-1	TRBD2	CASRGLAGVINEQFF	TGTGCCAGCAGGGGACTAGCGGGAGTGATAAATGAGCAGTTCTTC
TRBV19	-	TRBJ2-6	TRBD1	CATLRDRGLAGANVLTF	TGTGCCACCCTACGGGACAGGGGGTTGGCTGGGGCCAACGTCCTGACTTTC
TRBV27	-	TRBJ2-7	TRBD1	CASSFLRGQGFYEQYF	TGTGCCAGCAGTTTTCTCCGTGGACAGGGTTTCTACGAGCAGTACTTC
TRBV7-2	-	TRBJ2-7	TRBD1	CASSPGGGYEQYF	TGTGCCAGCAGCCCAGGGGGCGGATACGAGCAGTACTTC
TRBV11-3	-	TRBJ2-6	-	CASSTSGANVLTF	TGTGCCAGCAGCACCTCTGGGGCCAACGTCCTGACTTTC
TRBV19	-	TRBJ1-1	-	CASSMASRAATEAFF	TGTGCCAGTAGTATGGCGTCCAGGGCGGCCACTGAAGCTTTCTTT
TRBV15	-	TRBJ1-4	-	CATSRDSVEKLFF	TGTGCCACCAGCAGAGATTCCGTTGAAAAACTGTTTTTT
TRBV7-3	-	TRBJ2-1	TRBD2	CASSVLAGVYNEQFF	TGTGCCAGCAGCGTACTAGCGGGAGTATACAATGAGCAGTTCTTC
TRBV7-8	-	TRBJ1-5	-	CASSLQTPSNQPQHF	TGTGCCAGCAGCTTACAGACCCCTAGCAATCAGCCCCAGCATTTT
TRBV7-9	many	TRBJ2-2	-	CASSLGEAQVTGELFF	TGTGCCAGCAGCTTAGGGGAGGCCCAAGTCACCGGGGAGCTGTTTTTT
TRBV25-1	-	TRBJ1-4	TRBD1	CASNKQGAANEKLFF	TGTGCCAGCAATAAACAGGGGGCGGCTAATGAAAAACTGTTTTTT
TRBV2	-	TRBJ2-1	TRBD2	CASVGTSGAWNEQFF	TGTGCCAGTGTCGGGACTAGCGGAGCCTGGAATGAGCAGTTCTTC
TRBV10-3	-	TRBJ1-5	-	CAISENPRENIRNQPQHF	TGTGCCATCAGTGAGAACCCCCGGGAGAACATACGCAATCAGCCCCAGCATTTT
TRBV9	once	TRBJ2-7	-	CASSVGQISYEQYF	TGTGCCAGCAGCGTAGGACAGATCTCCTACGAGCAGTACTTC
TRBV7-3	few	TRBJ1-5	-	CASSTTGDQPQHF	TGTGCCAGCAGCACAACCGGGGATCAGCCCCAGCATTTT
TRBV28	few	TRBJ1-3	-	CASSYPQGAGNTIYF	TGTGCCAGCAGTTATCCACAGGGAGCTGGAAACACCATATATTTT
TRBV7-6	-	TRBJ1-5	-	CASSLATGPGWPQHF	TGTGCCAGCAGCTTAGCTACAGGCCCAGGTTGGCCCCAGCATTTT
TRBV7-9	-	TRBJ2-7	TRBD2	CASSLSGAYEQYF	TGTGCCAGCAGCTTAAGCGGGGCCTACGAGCAGTACTTC
TRBV30	-	TRBJ2-2	-	CAWTSKGELFF	TGTGCCTGGACTAGCAAGGGGGAGCTGTTTTTT
TRBV6-5	medium-sized	TRBJ1-1	-	CASSPSWNTEAFF	TGTGCCAGCAGTCCAAGCTGGAACACTGAAGCTTTCTTT
TRBV7-8	few	TRBJ2-7	-	CASSPGRASYEQYF	TGTGCCAGCAGCCCGGGACGGGCCTCCTACGAGCAGTACTTC
TRBV6-4	-	TRBJ2-3	TRBD2	CASSDTGLAGADTQYF	TGTGCCAGCAGTGACACGGGACTAGCGGGAGCAGATACGCAGTATTTT
TRBV7-3	few	TRBJ1-1	-	CASSPGANTEAFF	TGTGCCAGCAGCCCCGGGGCGAACACTGAAGCTTTCTTT
TRBV7-9	-	TRBJ2-5	-	CASSKPLRDSETQYF	TGTGCCAGCAGCAAACCTCTACGGGACTCCGAGACCCAGTACTTC
TRBV2	-	TRBJ1-1	-	CASVEEATEPEAFF	TGTGCCAGCGTGGAGGAAGCGACAGAACCTGAAGCTTTCTTT
TRBV10-3	-	TRBJ2-7	-	CAISEQKDYEQYF	TGTGCCATCAGTGAGCAAAAAGACTACGAGCAGTACTTC
TRBV27	-	TRBJ2-7	-	CASSFSISGIYEQYF	TGTGCCAGCAGTTTTTCGATTTCGGGGATCTACGAGCAGTACTTC
TRBV27	few	TRBJ2-7	-	CASSLGPGQGGYF	TGTGCCAGCAGTTTAGGCCCGGGTCAGGGGGGGTACTTC
TRBV29-1	-	TRBJ2-2	TRBD2	CSVDAGVDTGELFF	TGCAGCGTTGATGCGGGAGTCGACACCGGGGAGCTGTTTTTT
TRBV19	-	TRBJ2-3	-	CASSMGAGPDTQYF	TGTGCCAGTAGTATGGGCGCGGGCCCAGATACGCAGTATTTT
TRBV15	-	TRBJ1-4	-	CATSREDGRNEKLFF	TGTGCCACCAGCAGAGAGGACGGGCGTAATGAAAAACTGTTTTTT
TRBV4-1	-	TRBJ2-2	-	CASSPSDRNTGELFF	TGCGCCAGCAGCCCCTCCGACAGGAACACCGGGGAGCTGTTTTTT
TRBV13	few	TRBJ1-2	TRBD1	CASSLQGTGYGYTF	TGTGCCAGCAGCTTACAGGGGACAGGCTATGGCTACACCTTC
TRBV27	few	TRBJ1-5	TRBD1	CASSHNRGQPQHF	TGTGCCAGCAGCCACAACAGGGGTCAGCCCCAGCATTTT
TRBV12-5	-	TRBJ2-5	TRBD2	CASGLALAGQETQYF	TGTGCTAGTGGTTTGGCTTTAGCGGGACAAGAGACCCAGTACTTC
TRBV5-1	few	TRBJ2-5	-	CASSLIPSGLEETQYF	TGCGCCAGCAGCTTGATTCCTTCAGGGCTCGAAGAGACCCAGTACTTC
TRBV12-5	few	TRBJ2-7	-	CASGLVGHSYEQYF	TGTGCTAGTGGTTTGGTGGGACACTCCTACGAGCAGTACTTC
TRBV7-6	-	TRBJ2-1	TRBD2	CAGSLAPSGYTSYNEQFF	TGTGCCGGCAGCTTAGCCCCTAGCGGGTATACCTCCTACAATGAGCAGTTCTTC
TRBV25-1	-	TRBJ2-1	-	CASKPGDMFYNEQFF	TGTGCCAGCAAACCCGGCGACATGTTCTACAATGAGCAGTTCTTC
TRBV7-8	-	TRBJ2-7	-	CASTPGLVGQPYYEQYF	TGTGCCAGCACCCCTGGTTTGGTCGGACAGCCATACTACGAGCAGTACTTC
TRBV5-6	-	TRBJ2-3	TRBD2	CASSLPRVGEGKDTQYF	TGTGCCAGCAGCCTCCCGCGTGTGGGGGAGGGCAAAGATACGCAGTATTTT
TRBV5-1	-	TRBJ2-5	TRBD2	CASSLALAGGPQETQYF	TGCGCCAGCAGCTTGGCACTAGCGGGAGGGCCCCAAGAGACCCAGTACTTC
TRBV7-3	-	TRBJ2-5	-	CASSRDQETQYF	TGTGCCAGCAGCCGGGACCAAGAGACCCAGTACTTC
TRBV25-1	-	TRBJ2-7	-	CATSKSSGPWDEQYF	TGTGCCACCTCTAAATCTTCGGGCCCTTGGGACGAGCAGTACTTC
TRBV2	-	TRBJ2-5	TRBD2	CASKREGRETQYF	TGTGCCAGCAAGCGGGAAGGAAGGGAGACCCAGTACTTC
TRBV7-3	few	TRBJ2-7	-	CASSLGGKGYEQYF	TGTGCCAGCAGCTTGGGCGGGAAGGGCTACGAGCAGTACTTC
TRBV7-9	-	TRBJ2-3	TRBD2	CASSLGLAGVKSTDTQYF	TGTGCCAGCAGCCTCGGACTAGCGGGAGTGAAGAGCACAGATACGCAGTATTTT
TRBV5-5	-	TRBJ2-7	TRBD2	CASSPGRYYTYEQYF	TGTGCCAGCAGCCCCGGGAGGTATTATACCTACGAGCAGTACTTC
TRBV11-2	-	TRBJ2-2	-	CASSLPGGGDTGELFF	TGTGCCAGCAGCTTACCCGGGGGTGGGGACACCGGGGAGCTGTTTTTT
TRBV4-1	-	TRBJ2-7	-	CASSQSTYPGAYEQYF	TGCGCCAGCAGCCAATCGACGTATCCTGGGGCCTACGAGCAGTACTTC
TRBV2	-	TRBJ2-7	-	CASSVLAYEQYF	TGTGCCAGCAGTGTCCTAGCCTACGAGCAGTACTTC
TRBV4-1	-	TRBJ2-7	TRBD2	CASSSFLSGSNYEQYF	TGCGCCAGCAGCTCGTTTCTTAGCGGGTCGAATTACGAGCAGTACTTC
TRBV29-1	-	TRBJ2-7	-	CSVGTRTPYEQYF	TGCAGCGTAGGGACTCGAACCCCCTACGAGCAGTACTTC
TRBV4-3	-	TRBJ1-4	-	CASSPTSGVNEKLFF	TGCGCCAGCAGCCCTACGTCGGGAGTTAATGAAAAACTGTTTTTT
TRBV27	-	TRBJ2-7	-	CASSIRTYEQYF	TGTGCCAGCAGTATTCGGACCTACGAGCAGTACTTC
TRBV7-3	-	TRBJ1-1	-	CASSLSPSGLDTEAFF	TGTGCCAGCAGCTTAAGTCCTTCAGGGCTCGACACTGAAGCTTTCTTT
TRBV5-6	-	TRBJ1-6	-	CASSLGDMYNSPLHF	TGTGCCAGCAGCTTGGGGGACATGTATAATTCACCCCTCCACTTT